This section outlines one TCR beta chain sequence together with its context. Its specificity is not known. This record belongs to a study of cytomegalovirus exposure and HLA in healthy donors. Points from the study as a whole: CMV serostatus was the sole immune exposure information available.

Primers for the PCR totalled 60 Vbeta and 13 Jbeta. Assay: immunoSEQ multiplex PCR; the TCRdb copy retains only in-frame clones and omits some. The table includes around 210,000 clones, 70% to 80% detected once. This receptor was obtained from a male donor in good health and CMV-seropositive. Sequencing was done on a sample of PBMCs.

This chain's CDR3 is CASSRLTGAGETQYF. The CDR3 bases are TGTGCCAGTAGTAGGTTGACAGGGGCCGGTGAGACCCAGTACTTC. The chain couples TRBV19 to TRBJ2-5, with 8 bases identical to TRBD1. The trim removed 4 bases at V and 5 bases at J, leaving 9 bases unmatched. Germline-derived CDR1 and CDR2 are LNHDA and SQIVND (reference sequence). This CDR3 contains 15 residues.